Only a few counts were recorded for the clone carrying this TCR beta chain. Regarding time point: sample taken at primary tumor resection. Extraction of whole RNA from tumor, nontumor lung or frozen PBMC preceded unsorted sequencing. The data were obtained in a study of spatial heterogeneity in lung cancer. Each CDR3 protein gets one entry after TCRdb re-called the 5' RACE reads with MiXCR. This sample has almost 75,000 distinct CDR3 sequences, with roughly 13% found just once. V shed 1 base, J shed 1 base, and the junction held 6 bases outside the gene matches. Per germline, CDR1 LGHDT and CDR2 YNNKEL (reference sequence). This CDR3 has 17 amino acids.

The J gene is TRBJ2-2, the V gene TRBV3-1; 7 bases align to TRBD2. The sequence was obtained from a male donor with early-stage non-small cell lung cancer. The sequences come from PBMCs, collected at surgery. CDR3: CASSQASGVLNTGELFF. The CDR3 nucleotides read TGTGCCAGCAGCCAAGCTAGCGGAGTTTTGAACACCGGGGAGCTGTTTTTT.